Shown below are 14 T cell receptor beta chains from a single sample sequenced in a study of T-cell reconstitution after alpha-beta-depleted transplantation in children. The TCRbeta library incorporated unique molecular identifiers. Each CDR3 protein is one row after TCRdb ran MiXCR on the PCR reads. The table has hundreds of thousands of distinct CDR3 sequences, 10% to 15% seen once. The specimen was PBMCs, mostly from graft donor cells, collected 360 days after TCRalphabeta/CD19-depleted stem cell transplant. These receptors came from a male patient aged 10 to 17 who had a stem cell transplant for acute myeloid leukemia, so the T cells may come from the graft donor.

The V and J genes are TRBV29-1 and TRBJ1-2; D may be TRBD1 (5 bases). Per germline, CDR1 SQVTM and CDR2 ANQGSEA. V lost 8 bases to trimming and J lost 4 bases, with 14 bases between them. The length of the CDR3 is 12 residues. CDR3 in DNA: TGCAGCATCCGGGACGGGCTCTATGGCTACACCTTC. This encodes CSIRDGLYGYTF.

The chain links TRBV4-3 to TRBJ2-7; D uncertain. This CDR3 contains 14 residues. V dropped 0 bases and J dropped 4 bases, with 10 bases sitting between them. Per the germline V gene, CDR1 is LGHNA and CDR2 is YSLEER. The CDR3 spells CASSQDRPPYEQYF. The CDR3 DNA reads as TGCGCCAGCAGCCAAGATCGCCCCCCATACGAGCAGTACTTC.

At least ten counts were recorded for this clonotype. The chain is built from TRBV24-1 and TRBJ2-7; no clear D gene. CDR1 is KGHDR and CDR2 is SFDVKD in the germline V gene. The CDR3 runs to 11 residues. V shed 1 base and J shed 7 bases, with 4 bases lying between them. The CDR3 DNA reads TGTGCCACCAGTGATTTCGGGGAGCAGTACTTC. Translating gives CATSDFGEQYF.

This clonotype was observed a handful of times. The rearrangement uses TRBV11-2 and TRBJ1-1, with 9 bases that match TRBD1. Losses at the gene ends were 6 bases for V and 5 bases for J; bases not matched to a gene: 10. This CDR3 is built from 15 residues. Germline V gene lookup returns CDR1 SGHAT and CDR2 FQNNGV. The CDR3 is CASSFSQGAGTEAFF. The CDR3, as DNA: TGTGCCAGCAGTTTCTCACAGGGGGCGGGTACTGAAGCTTTCTTT.

The chain recombines TRBV28 with TRBJ2-7; D may be TRBD2 (6 bases). The CDR3 runs to 15 residues. Trimming stripped 7 bases from V and 0 bases from J, with 16 bases between. Germline CDR1 reads MDHEN; CDR2 reads SYDVKM. The CDR3, as DNA: TGTGCCAGCACCCTATCGGGGGTCAGCTCCTACGAGCAGTACTTC. Its protein product is CASTLSGVSSYEQYF.

The chain's CDR3 is CSAAKRDRGPHNEQFF. The CDR3 nucleotides read TGCAGTGCTGCTAAACGGGACAGGGGGCCACACAATGAGCAGTTCTTC. V is TRBV20-1 and J is TRBJ2-1, with TRBD1 identical over 12 bases. The ends lost 5 bases at V and 5 bases at J; junction bases unmatched: 10. Germline V CDR1 and CDR2: DFQATT, SNEGSKA (reference sequence). This CDR3 has 16 residues.

The V gene is TRBV7-2, the J gene TRBJ1-2; 9 bases map to TRBD1. Trimming removed 1 base from V and 11 bases from J; junction bases left unmatched: 5. This CDR3 spans 13 amino acids. Germline V gene lookup returns CDR1 SGHTA and CDR2 FQGNSA. The CDR3 sequence: CASSLEVDRGYTF. The CDR3 DNA sequence: TGTGCCAGCAGCTTAGAGGTGGACAGGGGTTACACCTTC.

Written as DNA, the CDR3 is TGTGCCAGCAGTTCCAATACCCAGGTCTACGAGCAGTACTTC. It is translated as CASSSNTQVYEQYF. The rearrangement joins TRBV27 to TRBJ2-7; D gene ambiguous. In germline, CDR1 is MNHEY, CDR2 SMNVEV (reference sequence). Trimming stripped 4 bases from V and 3 bases from J, with 13 bases between. The CDR3 is 14 residues long.

The CDR3 nucleotides read TGTGCCAGCATACCTTGGGCGGGAGAAAGGGAGCTGTTTTTT. Translating gives CASIPWAGERELFF. The gene calls are TRBV7-9 and TRBJ2-2; TRBD2 agrees at 7 bases. The germline gives CDR1 SEHNR, CDR2 FQNEAQ (reference sequence). V was pared by 7 bases and J by 9 bases, with 11 bases of the junction left unmatched. This CDR3 spans 14 amino acids.

In its sample, this clonotype was seen many times. This chain links TRBV4-3 with TRBJ2-2; unclear D gene. The V end lost 1 base, the J end lost 6 bases, and 3 bases lay between the germline ends. This CDR3 has 12 residues. Germline V lookup: CDR1 LGHNA, CDR2 YSLEER. The CDR3 nucleotides are TGCGCCAGCAGCCAAGTCTCCGGGGAGCTGTTTTTT. It translates to CASSQVSGELFF.

This clonotype was observed a handful of times. This rearrangement joins TRBV12-3 or TRBV12-4 to TRBJ2-7; D gene ambiguous. Trimming removed 2 bases at V and 6 bases at J, with 17 bases between. The CDR3 spans 15 residues. CDR3 nucleotides: TGTGCCAGCAGTTTATCCGCCGCCGTCCTATTCGAGCAGTACTTC. Protein sequence: CASSLSAAVLFEQYF.

The chain links TRBV25-1 to TRBJ2-1; D is possibly TRBD1 (7 bases). CDR1 is MGHDK and CDR2 is SYGVNS in the germline V gene. The CDR3 spans 16 residues. V lost 6 bases and J 8 bases, leaving 23 bases between the germline ends. The DNA for the CDR3 is TGTGCCAGCAGCGGTTCCGCGGGACAGTTCTTCCATGAGCAGTTCTTC. Its translation is CASSGSAGQFFHEQFF.

The chain combines TRBV12-3 or TRBV12-4 with TRBJ2-5; TRBD1 matches 8 bases. Trimming at V came to 3 bases and at J to 2 bases, leaving 14 bases not matched to a gene. This CDR3 is 18 amino acids long. CDR3 nucleotide sequence: TGTGCCAGCAGTTTTGGGGTCCCCGGGACAGGAGTACAAGAGACCCAGTACTTC. This translates into CASSFGVPGTGVQETQYF.

The genes are TRBV12-3 or TRBV12-4 and TRBJ2-1; D may correspond to TRBD1 or TRBD2 (5 bases each). The V end was cut by 6 bases, the J end by 13 bases, with 25 bases between. The length of the CDR3 is 15 residues. DNA of the CDR3: TGTGCCAGCAGATTAACGACCCGACTATTGAGGGGACAGTTCTTC. Protein product: CASRLTTRLLRGQFF.